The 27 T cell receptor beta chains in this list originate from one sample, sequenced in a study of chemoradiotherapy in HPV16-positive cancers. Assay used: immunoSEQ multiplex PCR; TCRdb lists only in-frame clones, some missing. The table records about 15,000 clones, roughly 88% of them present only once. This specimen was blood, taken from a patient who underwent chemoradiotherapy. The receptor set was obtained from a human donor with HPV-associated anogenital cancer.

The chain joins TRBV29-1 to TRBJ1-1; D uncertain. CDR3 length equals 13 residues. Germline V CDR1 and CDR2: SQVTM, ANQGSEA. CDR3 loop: CRVLDNLNTEAFF. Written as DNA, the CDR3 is TGCAGAGTCTTAGACAACTTGAACACTGAAGCTTTCTTT.

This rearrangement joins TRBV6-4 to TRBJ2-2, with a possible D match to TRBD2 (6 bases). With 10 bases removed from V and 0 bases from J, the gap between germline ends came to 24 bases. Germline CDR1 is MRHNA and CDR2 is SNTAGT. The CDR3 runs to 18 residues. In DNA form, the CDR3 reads TGTGCCATCATATGGAGAAAGACTAGGACATCGAACACCGGGGAGCTGTTTTTT. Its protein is CAIIWRKTRTSNTGELFF.

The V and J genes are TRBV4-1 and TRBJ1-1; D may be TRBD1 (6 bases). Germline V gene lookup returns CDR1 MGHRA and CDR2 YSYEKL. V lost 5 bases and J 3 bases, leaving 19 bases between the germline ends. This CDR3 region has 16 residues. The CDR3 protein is CASSADRLVPYTEAFF. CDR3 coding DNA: TGCGCCAGCAGCGCAGACAGGTTGGTGCCGTACACTGAAGCTTTCTTT.

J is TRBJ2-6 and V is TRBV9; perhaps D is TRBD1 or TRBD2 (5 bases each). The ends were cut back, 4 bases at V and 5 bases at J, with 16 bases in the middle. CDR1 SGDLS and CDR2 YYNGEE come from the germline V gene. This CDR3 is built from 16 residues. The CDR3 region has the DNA TGTGCCAGCAGCCGGGACGGGAACTTTCGGGCCAACGTCCTGACTTTC. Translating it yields CASSRDGNFRANVLTF.

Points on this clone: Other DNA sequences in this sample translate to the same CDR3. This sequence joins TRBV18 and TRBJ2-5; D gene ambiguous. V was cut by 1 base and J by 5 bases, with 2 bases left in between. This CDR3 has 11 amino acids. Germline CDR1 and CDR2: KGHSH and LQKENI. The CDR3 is CASSPQETQYF. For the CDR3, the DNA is TGTGCCAGCTCACCACAGGAGACCCAGTACTTC.

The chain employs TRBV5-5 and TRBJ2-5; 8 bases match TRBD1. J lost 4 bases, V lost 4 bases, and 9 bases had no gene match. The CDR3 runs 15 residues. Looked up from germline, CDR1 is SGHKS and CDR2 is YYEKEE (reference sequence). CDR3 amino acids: CASSLRSRGLETQYF. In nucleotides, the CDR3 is TGTGCCAGCAGCCTGAGGAGCAGGGGGCTAGAGACCCAGTACTTC.

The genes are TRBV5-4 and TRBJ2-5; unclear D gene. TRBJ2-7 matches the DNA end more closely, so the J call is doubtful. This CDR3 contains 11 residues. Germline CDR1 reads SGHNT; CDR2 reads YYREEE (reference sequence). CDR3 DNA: TGTGCCAGCAAACGGGCCTACGAGCAGTACTTC. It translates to CASKRAYEQYF.

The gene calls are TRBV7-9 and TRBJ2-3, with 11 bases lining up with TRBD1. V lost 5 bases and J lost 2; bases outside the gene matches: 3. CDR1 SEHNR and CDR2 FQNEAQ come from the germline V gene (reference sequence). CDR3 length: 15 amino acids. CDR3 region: CASSIGQGATDTQYF. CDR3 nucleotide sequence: TGTGCCAGCAGCATAGGACAGGGGGCCACAGATACGCAGTATTTT.

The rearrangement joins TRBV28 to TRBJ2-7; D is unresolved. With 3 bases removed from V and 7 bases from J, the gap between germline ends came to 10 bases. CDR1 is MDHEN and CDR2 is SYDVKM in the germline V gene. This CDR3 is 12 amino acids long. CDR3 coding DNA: TGTGCCAGCAGTTTGAACACCTGGGAGCAGTACTTC. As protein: CASSLNTWEQYF.

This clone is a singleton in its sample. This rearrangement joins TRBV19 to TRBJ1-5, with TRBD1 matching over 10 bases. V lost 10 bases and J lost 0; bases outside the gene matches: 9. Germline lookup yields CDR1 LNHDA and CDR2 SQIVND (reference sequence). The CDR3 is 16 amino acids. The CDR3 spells CATSDRGTYSNQPQHF. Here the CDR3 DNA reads TGTGCCACTTCGGACAGGGGGACCTATAGCAATCAGCCCCAGCATTTT.

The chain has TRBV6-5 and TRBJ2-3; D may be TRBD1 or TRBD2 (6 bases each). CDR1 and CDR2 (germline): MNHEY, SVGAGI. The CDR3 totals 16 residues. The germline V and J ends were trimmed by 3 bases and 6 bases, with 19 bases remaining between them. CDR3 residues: CASSYYSGAPGDTQYF. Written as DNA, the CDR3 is TGTGCCAGCAGTTATTATTCGGGGGCACCGGGGGATACGCAGTATTTT.

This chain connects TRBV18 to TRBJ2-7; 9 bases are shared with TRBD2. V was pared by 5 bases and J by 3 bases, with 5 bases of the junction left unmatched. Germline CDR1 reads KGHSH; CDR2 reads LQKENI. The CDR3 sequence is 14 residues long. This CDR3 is CASSTGAGGYEQYF. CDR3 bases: TGTGCCAGCTCAACGGGAGCGGGGGGCTACGAGCAGTACTTC.

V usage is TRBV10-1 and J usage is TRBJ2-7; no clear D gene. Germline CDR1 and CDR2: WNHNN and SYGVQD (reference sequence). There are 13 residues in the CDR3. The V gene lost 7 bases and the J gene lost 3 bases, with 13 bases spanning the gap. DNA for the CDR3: TGCGCCAGCACTGGGAATGGTTTCTACGAGCAGTACTTC. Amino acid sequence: CASTGNGFYEQYF.

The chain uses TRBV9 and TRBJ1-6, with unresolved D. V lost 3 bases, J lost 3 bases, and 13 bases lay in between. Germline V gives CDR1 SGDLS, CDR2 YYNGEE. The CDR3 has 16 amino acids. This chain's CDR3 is CASSASGSFYNSPLHF. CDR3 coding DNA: TGTGCCAGCAGCGCCTCCGGCTCCTTCTATAATTCACCCCTCCACTTT.

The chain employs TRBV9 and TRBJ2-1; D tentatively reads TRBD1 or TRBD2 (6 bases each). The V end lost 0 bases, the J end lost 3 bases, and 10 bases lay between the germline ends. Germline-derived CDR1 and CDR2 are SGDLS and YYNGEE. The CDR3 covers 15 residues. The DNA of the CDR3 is TGTGCCAGCAGCGTAGGGGGGGCCCACTACAATGAGCAGTTCTTC. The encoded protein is CASSVGGAHYNEQFF. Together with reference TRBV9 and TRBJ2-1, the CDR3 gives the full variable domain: DSGVTQTPKHLITATGQRVTLRCSPRSGDLSVYWYQQSLDQGLQFLIQYYNGEERAKGNILERFSAQQFPDLHSELNLSSLELGDSALYFCASSVGGAHYNEQFFGPGTRLTVL.

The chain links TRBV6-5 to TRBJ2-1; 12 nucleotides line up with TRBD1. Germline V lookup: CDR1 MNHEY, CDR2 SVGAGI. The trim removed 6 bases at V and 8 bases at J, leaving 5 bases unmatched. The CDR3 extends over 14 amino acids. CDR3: CASSRDRGLDEQFF. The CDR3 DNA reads TGTGCCAGCAGCCGGGACAGGGGGCTTGATGAGCAGTTCTTC.

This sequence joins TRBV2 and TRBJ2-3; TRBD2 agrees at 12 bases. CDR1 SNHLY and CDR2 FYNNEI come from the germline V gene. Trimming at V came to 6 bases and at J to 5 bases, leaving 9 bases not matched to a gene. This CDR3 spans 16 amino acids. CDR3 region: CASRLNLAGGQDTQYF. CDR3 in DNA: TGTGCCAGCAGGCTCAATCTAGCGGGGGGGCAAGATACGCAGTATTTT.

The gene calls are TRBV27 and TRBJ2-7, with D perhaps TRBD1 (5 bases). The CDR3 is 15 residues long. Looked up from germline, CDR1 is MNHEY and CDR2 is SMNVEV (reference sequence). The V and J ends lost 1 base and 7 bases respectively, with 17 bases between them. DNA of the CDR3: TGTGCCAGCAGTTTATTGGGCAGGGTCCCCGGAGAGCAGTACTTC. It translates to CASSLLGRVPGEQYF.

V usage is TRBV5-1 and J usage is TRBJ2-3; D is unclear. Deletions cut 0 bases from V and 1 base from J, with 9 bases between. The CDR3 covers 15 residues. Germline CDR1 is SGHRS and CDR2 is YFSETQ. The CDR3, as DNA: TGCGCCAGCAGCTTGGAAGGCGGTGGCACAGATACGCAGTATTTT. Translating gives CASSLEGGGTDTQYF.

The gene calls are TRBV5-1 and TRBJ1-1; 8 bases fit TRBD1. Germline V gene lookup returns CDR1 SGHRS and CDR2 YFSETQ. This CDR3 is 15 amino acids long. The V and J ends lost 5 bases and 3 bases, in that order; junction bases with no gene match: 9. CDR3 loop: CASRTGEVRDTEAFF. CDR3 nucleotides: TGCGCCAGCAGGACAGGGGAGGTTCGGGACACTGAAGCTTTCTTT.

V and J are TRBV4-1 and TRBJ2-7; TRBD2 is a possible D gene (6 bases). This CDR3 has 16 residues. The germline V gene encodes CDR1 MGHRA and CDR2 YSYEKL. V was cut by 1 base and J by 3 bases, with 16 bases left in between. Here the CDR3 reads CASSQVFNVEGYEQYF. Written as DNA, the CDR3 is TGCGCCAGCAGCCAAGTTTTCAATGTGGAGGGCTACGAGCAGTACTTC.

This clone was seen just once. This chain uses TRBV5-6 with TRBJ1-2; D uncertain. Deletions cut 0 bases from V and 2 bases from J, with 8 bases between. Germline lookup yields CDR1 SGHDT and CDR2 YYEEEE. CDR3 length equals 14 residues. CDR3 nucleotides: TGTGCCAGCAGCTTGGAAGTGGGGAACTATGGCTACACCTTC. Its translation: CASSLEVGNYGYTF.

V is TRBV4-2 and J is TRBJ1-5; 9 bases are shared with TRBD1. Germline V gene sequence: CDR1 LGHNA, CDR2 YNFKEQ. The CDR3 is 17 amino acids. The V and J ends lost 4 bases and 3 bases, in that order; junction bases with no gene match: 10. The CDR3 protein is CASSPSGQGSPNQPQHF. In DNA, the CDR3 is TGTGCCAGCAGCCCTTCTGGACAGGGGAGCCCCAATCAGCCCCAGCATTTT.

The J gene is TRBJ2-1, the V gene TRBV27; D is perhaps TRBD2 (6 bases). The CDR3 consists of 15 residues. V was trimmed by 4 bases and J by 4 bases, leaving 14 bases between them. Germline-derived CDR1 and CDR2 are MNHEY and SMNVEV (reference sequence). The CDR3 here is CASSSQTSGYNEQFF. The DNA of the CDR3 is TGTGCCAGCAGTTCCCAGACTAGTGGGTACAATGAGCAGTTCTTC.

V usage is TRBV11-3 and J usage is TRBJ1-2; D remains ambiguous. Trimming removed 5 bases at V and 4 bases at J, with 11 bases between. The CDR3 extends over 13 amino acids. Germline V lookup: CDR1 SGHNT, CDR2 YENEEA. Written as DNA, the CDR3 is TGTGCCAGCAGCCCCGGACTGGGCTATGGCTACACCTTC. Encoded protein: CASSPGLGYGYTF. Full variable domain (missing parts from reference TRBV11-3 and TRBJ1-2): EAGVVQSPRYKIIEKKQPVAFWCNPISGHNTLYWYLQNLGQGPELLIRYENEEAVDDSQLPKDRFSAERLKGVDSTLKIQPAELGDSAVYLCASSPGLGYGYTFGSGTRLTVV.

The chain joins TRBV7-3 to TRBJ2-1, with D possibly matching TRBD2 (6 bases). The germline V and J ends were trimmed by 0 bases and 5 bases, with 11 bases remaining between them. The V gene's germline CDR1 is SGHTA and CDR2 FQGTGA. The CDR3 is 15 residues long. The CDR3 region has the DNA TGTGCCAGCAGCTTAACGATAGCGGCCAACAATGAGCAGTTCTTC. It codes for CASSLTIAANNEQFF.

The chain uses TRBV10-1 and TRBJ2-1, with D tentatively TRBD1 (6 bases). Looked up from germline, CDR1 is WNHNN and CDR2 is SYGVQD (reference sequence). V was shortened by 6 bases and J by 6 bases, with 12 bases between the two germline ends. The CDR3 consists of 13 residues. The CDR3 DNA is TGCGCCAGCAGCGGGACATCCCTCAATGAGCAGTTCTTC. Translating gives CASSGTSLNEQFF.